This entry features one TCR beta chain sequence. The target of this receptor is not known. No base qualities exist here, and no much larger clone lies one base off it. Graves' hyperthyroidism was defined as stable when no progression to ophthalmopathy occurred over 18 months of follow-up. The hyperthyroidism patients were between 18 and 65 years old and newly diagnosed, with a disease duration of less than 2 months. Patients with uncontrolled infections, other autoimmune diseases, pregnancy or lactation were excluded. Diagnoses were established on the basis of clinical symptoms, serum thyroxine and TRAb, thyroid ultrasound, and orbital computed tomography. Ficoll-Paque density gradient centrifugation was used to isolate PBMCs from 8.5 to 10 ml of fresh peripheral blood. Total RNA was extracted with Trizol reagent, and quality was checked on an Agilent 2100 Bioanalyzer. This specimen belongs to a study of T cells in Graves' hyperthyroidism and ophthalmopathy (dated by TCRdb to about 2019). For context, the study as a whole: Peripheral blood samples were taken at initial diagnosis, before any treatment was given. TCR V-J signatures able to tell the groups apart were searched for in a discovery cohort of 100 patients, of whom about 40 had Graves' ophthalmopathy and about 60 had stable Graves' hyperthyroidism. In roughly six Graves' hyperthyroidism patients, the study also compared T-cell repertoires from thyroid tissue with T-cell repertoires from blood. The roughly 91 discovery patients were randomly divided into training and test sets at a 7:3 ratio. Prospective prediction of ophthalmopathy was tested in an independent validation cohort of 18 to 20 hyperthyroidism patients and 17 patients who later progressed to ophthalmopathy. TCR Vbeta CDR3 sequencing of 135 peripheral blood samples (approximately 44 ophthalmopathy, approximately 80 hyperthyroidism and approximately 17 progressor patients) is reported in the paper. After sampling, hyperthyroidism patients received methimazole starting at 30 mg daily, and ophthalmopathy patients received high-dose intravenous methylprednisolone. What the study reported, not specific to this receptor: A model built on a 13 V-J signature distinguished ophthalmopathy from stable hyperthyroidism, reaching approximately 89% sensitivity and 81.08% specificity in cross-validation and 80%/75% in testing. In validation, the model predicted progression to ophthalmopathy a median of approximately 6.3 months before onset, with about 64% sensitivity and almost 75% specificity. No statistical method was used to fix the sample size in advance, and group allocation was not hidden from the investigators. Most expanded thyroid clonotypes (frequency above 0.001) were also detected in blood, a finding suggesting that blood repertoires may reflect thyroid immune responses.

Including the terminal cysteine and phenylalanine, the CDR3 comprises 11 residues. The only DNA kept is the CDR3, 33 bases in frame from the first base. V was cut back by 4 bases and J by 9 bases, leaving a gap of 10 bases between them. For CDR1 and CDR2, the germline V gene lists SQVTM and ANQGSEA. TCR beta CDR3 regions were amplified from RNA transcripts. The first round of RT-PCR for the TCR CDR3 was performed with the HTBI primer set and the Qiagen OneStep RT-PCR kit. Libraries were constructed in a second round of multiplex PCR, after which size selection and purification were carried out. Paired-end sequencing of the libraries was performed with 100 bp reads on an Illumina HiSeq2000. On the study's bioinformatics: SOAPnuke was used to process the raw data, throwing out any read that contained adapters or uncalled bases, had a mean Phred below 15, or lacked an exact constant-primer or identifier match. COPE v1.2.5 was used to merge high-quality paired reads, and clonotypes were defined as unique nucleotide sequences. MiTCR v1.1 was used to align the clonotypes against IMGT TRBV, TRBD and TRBJ reference segments. Only V-J combinations with frequency above 0.0001, covering roughly 99% of repertoires, were analysed. A TCS score was defined as the ratio between F50 (clonal expansion) and ExV (chaos), using BLOSUM62-based TCRdist between CDR3 peptides within each V-J. Welch's t-statistics and random forest reduced several hundred V-J features to 10 to 15, which were used in a naive Bayes classifier (R e1071). The raw public data were reprocessed by TCRdb itself: fastp quality trimming at Q25, MiXCR clonotype calling, in-frame beta chains only. CDR3 protein sequences are deduplicated, and each keeps its most common genes and DNA. The authors' filters were not applied to this entry. The sample table holds roughly 740,000 distinct CDR3 sequences, of which about a sixth were seen once. The top ten constitute 8.4% of the sample.

The origin of this receptor is a man between 18 and 29 years old with Graves' hyperthyroidism. Recombination linked TRBV29-1 to TRBJ2-1; no D gene is confidently identified. The sequenced sample was blood. The CDR3 region: CSVVWAGEQFF. The nucleotides are TGCAGCGTTGTTTGGGCCGGTGAGCAGTTCTTC.